The TCR beta chain described here comes from a study of T cell repertoires in cytomegalovirus infection. Study details: The public TCR beta signatures pointed to both CMV infection and matching HLA type.

The CDR3 is made up of 16 amino acids. Germline V CDR1 and CDR2: DFQATT, SNEGSKA (reference sequence). Trimming removed 0 bases from V and 7 bases from J, with 16 bases in between. TCRdb re-analysed the reads in MiXCR, keeping a single row per CDR3 protein. The repertoire has hundreds of thousands of distinct CDR3 sequences, 33% of them found once; the top ten carry around a sixth. This clonotype turned up a few times. The antigen remains undetermined. V gene TRBV20-1 combines with J gene TRBJ1-6; D uncertain. The source is a human donor in good health (CMV status not recorded). Some clones in this sample may be carry-over from other donors' samples. The source was cultured PBMCs, collected from culture after CMV antigen stimulation. CDR3 protein: CSARDPLSGANSPLHF. CDR3 bases: TGCAGTGCTAGAGATCCTTTGAGCGGAGCCAATTCACCCCTCCACTTT.